Presented here are 12 T cell receptor beta chains from one specimen sequenced in a study of T cells in Graves' hyperthyroidism and ophthalmopathy. Amplified regions were TCR beta CDR3 sequences from RNA transcripts. HTBI primers drove first-round RT-PCR of the TCR CDR3. TCRdb reanalysed the multiplex PCR reads using MiXCR and keeps one entry per CDR3 protein. This table has around 620,000 distinct CDR3 sequences, 13% to 15% appearing once. Sequenced: blood. The receptors come from a young woman with Graves' ophthalmopathy.

The rearrangement uses TRBV4-3 and TRBJ2-3; 9 bases line up with TRBD2. The CDR3 is made up of 17 amino acids. Germline CDR1 and CDR2: LGHNA and YSLEER. V was pared by 4 bases and J by 4 bases, with 12 bases of the junction left unmatched. CDR3 nucleotide sequence: TGCGCCAGCAGCCCAGAGAGGCATAGCGGGAGCCCAGATACGCAGTATTTT. Translation gives CASSPERHSGSPDTQYF.

Concerning this clonotype: Given a much more abundant clone one base away, this may be a read error. The CDR3 does not close with the conserved phenylalanine or tryptophan, likely indicating a read error. This sequence joins TRBV2 and TRBJ1-2; D gene unclear. This CDR3 has 11 residues. Trimming shortened V by 10 bases and J by 5 bases, and 11 bases separated the two germline ends. Germline-derived CDR1 and CDR2 are SNHLY and FYNNEI. The CDR3 bases are TGTGCCACCACGGACGGGTATGGCTACACCCTC. It codes for CATTDGYGYTL.

The chain is built from TRBV7-9 and TRBJ2-5; D could derive from TRBD1 or TRBD2 (5 bases each). This CDR3 has 15 amino acids. Trimming left V 3 bases short and J 1 base short, with 12 bases between. Germline loops: CDR1 SEHNR, CDR2 FQNEAQ (reference sequence). In DNA, the CDR3 is TGTGCCAGCAGCTTTTCAGGGAGCTCCCAAGAGACCCAGTACTTC. This encodes CASSFSGSSQETQYF.

This chain uses TRBV4-1 with TRBJ1-2; TRBD1 agrees at 10 bases. This CDR3 has 15 residues. The ends lost 3 bases at V and 4 bases at J; junction bases unmatched: 5. From germline, CDR1 is MGHRA and CDR2 YSYEKL. CDR3 sequence: CASSQGQGPSYGYTF. The CDR3, as DNA: TGCGCCAGCAGCCAGGGACAGGGGCCCAGCTATGGCTACACCTTC.

Many counts were recorded for this clonotype. The V and J genes are TRBV5-5 and TRBJ2-7; D is unresolved. The V gene lost 3 bases and the J gene lost 2 bases, with 12 bases spanning the gap. This CDR3 is 14 amino acids long. CDR1 SGHKS and CDR2 YYEKEE come from the germline V gene (reference sequence). CDR3 coding DNA: TGTGCCAGCAGCTACACATGGACCACCTACGAGCAGTACTTC. Translated, it gives CASSYTWTTYEQYF.

This clonotype was seen repeatedly, ten times or more. The V and J genes are TRBV27 and TRBJ2-1; 7 bases are a match to TRBD2. With 3 bases clipped from V and 14 bases from J, the junction kept 13 bases outside the gene matches. The V gene's germline CDR1 is MNHEY and CDR2 SMNVEV (reference sequence). CDR3 length: 14 residues. Here the CDR3 reads CASSLGGSSTEKFF. The CDR3 DNA reads TGTGCCAGCAGTTTGGGGGGGAGCAGTACCGAGAAGTTCTTC.

This clonotype has just a few counts. CDR3 region: CASSQGSTSRYTDTQYF. CDR3 bases: TGCGCCAGCAGCCAAGGATCGACTAGCCGATACACAGATACGCAGTATTTT. The V gene is TRBV4-1, the J gene TRBJ2-3; TRBD2 matches 7 bases. Germline V gene sequence: CDR1 MGHRA, CDR2 YSYEKL. V dropped 1 base and J dropped 2; count of bases not matched to a gene: 9. This CDR3 is 17 amino acids long.

At least ten counts were recorded for this clonotype. V is TRBV6-2 or TRBV6-3 and J is TRBJ2-7; D is perhaps TRBD2 (5 bases). This CDR3 comprises 15 residues. The germline CDR1 and CDR2 sequences are MNHEY and SVGEGT. Trimming removed 1 base at V and 0 bases at J, with 10 bases between. The CDR3 reads CASSYFSRVSYEQYF. Here the CDR3 DNA reads TGTGCCAGCAGTTACTTTTCGCGGGTCTCCTACGAGCAGTACTTC.

This chain uses TRBV14 with TRBJ2-5; D ambiguous. V lost 6 bases and J 2 bases, leaving 16 bases between the germline ends. Germline CDR1 is SGHDN and CDR2 is FVKESK. This CDR3 has 15 residues. In DNA form, the CDR3 reads TGTGCCAGCAGTTTTGGACGGCGCCCTCAAGAGACCCAGTACTTC. It yields the protein CASSFGRRPQETQYF.

The CDR3 protein is CASSIGLAGGPDTQYF. The CDR3 DNA reads as TGTGCCAGCAGCATCGGACTAGCGGGAGGGCCGGATACGCAGTATTTT. The chain uses TRBV7-3 and TRBJ2-3, with 15 bases lining up with TRBD2. The CDR3 runs to 16 residues. CDR1 is SGHTA and CDR2 is FQGTGA in the germline V gene. The junction had 6 bases not matched to a gene; V was cut back by 5 bases and J by 6 bases. The full variable domain, in which reference TRBV7-3 and TRBJ2-3 provide the parts outside the CDR3, is GAGVSQTPSNKVTEKGKYVELRCDPISGHTALYWYRQSLGQGPEFLIYFQGTGAADDSGLPNDRFFAVRPEGSVSTLKIQRTERGDSAVYLCASSIGLAGGPDTQYFGPGTRLTVL.

With respect to this clonotype: At one end, the junction sequence differs from germline, possibly due to a read error. The chain links TRBV7-7 to TRBJ2-2; 7 nucleotides line up with TRBD2. The germline CDR1 and CDR2 sequences are SSHAT and FNYEAQ (reference sequence). This CDR3 region has 18 residues. DNA for the CDR3: TGTGCTAGCAGCCGTTATCCGGCGGGAGTGGGGAACACCGGGGAGCTGTTTTTT. Translated, it gives CASSRYPAGVGNTGELFF.

Remarks on this clonotype: A much bigger clone sits one base away, suggesting this may be a read error. The chain carries TRBV10-3 and TRBJ2-1; the match to TRBD2 covers 11 bases. The CDR3 runs to 17 residues. V lost 2 bases, J lost 2 bases, and 5 bases stayed unmatched. The germline V gene encodes CDR1 ENHRY and CDR2 SYGVKD. The CDR3 sequence is CAISETLAGGPYNEQFF. Here the CDR3 DNA reads TGTGCCATCAGTGAGACGCTAGCGGGAGGACCCTACAATGAGCAGTTCTTC.